The sequence of this T cell receptor (beta chain) was determined in a study of T cell clonotyping in hematopoietic cell transplantation (dated by TCRdb to about 2021). Turning to the overall study: A total of 130 to 150 blood samples were gathered in the study from 30 to 40 consecutive transplant recipients along with their related donors. Recruitment of patients was conducted between late 2015 and 2017, and follow-up was continued until late 2020 or death.

As encoded in the germline V gene (reference sequence), CDR1 is LNHDA while CDR2 is SQIVND. The CDR3 holds 16 amino acids from the cysteine to the phenylalanine. This entry keeps only the CDR3 DNA: 48 bases, framed from base 1. V is reduced by 3 bases and J by 6 bases, leaving a spacing of 19 bases between them. Worth noting for this clone: Its antigen is not yet known. Nothing much larger sits one base from this clone, and base qualities are not available.

The research as a whole found: Overlap with donor repertoires was found for only a small fraction of recipient repertoires, with over 95% found to appear de novo at the given depth. Broader TCR repertoire diversity after transplant was predicted by Inverse Simpson Index values from donors and from recipients before transplant. The sample size was limited, and because cells were not sorted, the contributions of CD4 and CD8 repertoires could not be separated. After transplant, TCR diversity in recipients dropped, and pathologically expanded clonotypes increased progressively from day 30 to day 180.

The immunoSEQ assay, a bias-controlled multiplex PCR with V- and J-specific primers, was used to amplify TCR beta CDR3 regions from genomic DNA. In a second PCR step, a proprietary barcode and Illumina adapter sequences were attached to the CDR3 amplicons. CDR3 libraries were sequenced on an Illumina MiSeq instrument. The paper's processing steps were these. immunoSEQ Analyzer 3.0 was used for export and quality control, with R Bioconductor and Immunarch used for downstream analyses. Only productive rearrangements in the normalized downsampled data set were used to calculate repertoire metrics. In the normalized cohort, clonotypes with more than 5 templates were defined as pathologically expanded. Repertoire diversity was measured with the Inverse Simpson Index. To capture all clonotypes, the CMV-specificity analyses were run on the non-normalized data set. What TCRdb holds here is the immuneACCESS table cut down to in-frame rearrangements. Part of the clones is not present; checked against another copy, under half of the missing clones reflect an unresolved V gene, and the others are unexplained. V and J calls and clone size are as listed in that table; D and trimming were resolved from the DNA. The sample table lists 15,000 to 20,000 clones, around 85% of them with a count of one. Of the sample, roughly 14% falls within the top ten clones.

Blood samples for TCR beta sequencing were provided by related transplant donors. Using Nuclei Lysis Solution, genomic DNA was extracted from unfractionated peripheral blood mononuclear cells that were either fresh or cryopreserved. This TCR was sampled from a man in his sixties in good health. Some clones in this sample may be carry-over from other donors' samples. Material: peripheral blood mononuclear cells. The receptor chain draws on TRBV19 and TRBJ2-3; the D gene identity is not certain. The DNA sequence follows: TGTGCCAGTAGTATGAACAGTCAAGGGCTGGGGGATACGCAGTATTTT. This gives the protein CASSMNSQGLGDTQYF.